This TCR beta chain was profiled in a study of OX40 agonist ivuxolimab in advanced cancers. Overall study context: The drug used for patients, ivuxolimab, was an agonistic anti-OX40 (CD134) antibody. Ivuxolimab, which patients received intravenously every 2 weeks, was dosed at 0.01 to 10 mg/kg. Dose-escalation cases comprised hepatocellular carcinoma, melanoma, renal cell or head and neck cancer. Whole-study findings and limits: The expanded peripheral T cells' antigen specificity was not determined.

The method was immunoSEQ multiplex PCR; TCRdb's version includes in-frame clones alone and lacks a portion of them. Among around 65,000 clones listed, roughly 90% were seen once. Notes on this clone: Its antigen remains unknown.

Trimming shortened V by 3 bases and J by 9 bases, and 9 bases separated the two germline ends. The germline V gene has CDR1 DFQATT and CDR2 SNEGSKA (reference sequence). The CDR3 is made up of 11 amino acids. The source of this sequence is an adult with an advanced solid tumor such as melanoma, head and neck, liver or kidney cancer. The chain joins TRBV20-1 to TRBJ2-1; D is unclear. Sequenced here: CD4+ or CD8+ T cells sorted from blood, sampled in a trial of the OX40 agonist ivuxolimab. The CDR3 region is CSASPSGEQFF. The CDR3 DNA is TGCAGTGCTAGTCCGTCAGGTGAGCAGTTCTTC.